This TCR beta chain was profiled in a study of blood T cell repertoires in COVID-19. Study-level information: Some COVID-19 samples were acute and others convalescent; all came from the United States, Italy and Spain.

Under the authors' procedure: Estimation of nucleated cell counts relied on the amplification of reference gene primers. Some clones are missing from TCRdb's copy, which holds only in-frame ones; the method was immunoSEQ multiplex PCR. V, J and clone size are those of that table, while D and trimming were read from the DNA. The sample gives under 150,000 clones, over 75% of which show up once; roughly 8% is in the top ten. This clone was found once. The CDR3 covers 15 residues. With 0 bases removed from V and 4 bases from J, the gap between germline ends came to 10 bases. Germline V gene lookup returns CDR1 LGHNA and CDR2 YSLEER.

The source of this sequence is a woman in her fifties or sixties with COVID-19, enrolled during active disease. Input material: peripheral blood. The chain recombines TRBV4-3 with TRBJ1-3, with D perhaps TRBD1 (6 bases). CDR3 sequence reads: CASSQDARGGNTIYF. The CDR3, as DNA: TGCGCCAGCAGCCAAGATGCCAGGGGCGGAAACACCATATATTTT.